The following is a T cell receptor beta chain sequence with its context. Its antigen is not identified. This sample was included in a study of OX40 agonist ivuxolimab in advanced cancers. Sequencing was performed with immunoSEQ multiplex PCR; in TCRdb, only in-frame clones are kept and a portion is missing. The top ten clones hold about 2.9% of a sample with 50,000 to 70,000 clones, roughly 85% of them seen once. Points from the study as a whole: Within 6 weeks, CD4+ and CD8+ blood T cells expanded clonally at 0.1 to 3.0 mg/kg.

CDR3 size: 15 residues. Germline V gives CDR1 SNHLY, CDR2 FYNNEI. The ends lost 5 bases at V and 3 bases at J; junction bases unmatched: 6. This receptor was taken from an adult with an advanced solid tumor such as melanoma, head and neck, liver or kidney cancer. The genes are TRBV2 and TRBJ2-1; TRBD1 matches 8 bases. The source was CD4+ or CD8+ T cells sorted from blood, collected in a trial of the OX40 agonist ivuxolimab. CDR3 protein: CASSQDRGGYNEQFF. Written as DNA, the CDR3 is TGTGCCAGCAGTCAAGACAGGGGAGGCTACAATGAGCAGTTCTTC. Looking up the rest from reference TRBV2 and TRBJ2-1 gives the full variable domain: EPEVTQTPSHQVTQMGQEVILRCVPISNHLYFYWYRQILGQKVEFLVSFYNNEISEKSEIFDDQFSVERPDGSNFTLKIRSTKLEDSAMYFCASSQDRGGYNEQFFGPGTRLTVL.